Listed below are T cell receptor beta chains from one sample, sequenced in a study of blood T cell repertoires in COVID-19. Using immunoSEQ multiplex PCR, the repertoire was profiled, and TCRdb retains in-frame clones only, with some absent. The sample consists of 100,000 to 150,000 clones, around four fifths of them appearing once. Source material: peripheral blood. Every receptor here comes from a man older than 75 with COVID-19, enrolled during active disease. CDR3s include the opening cysteine and the closing phenylalanine or tryptophan. D genes are given only for firm matches. Rows may omit the clone size; those that give it use once, few, many or a size class.

v_gene	j_gene	d_gene	abundance	CDR3nt	CDR3aa
TRBV28	TRBJ2-7	TRBD1	few	TGTGCCAGCAGTGCGACAGGGGGTCGACTTTTTGAGCAGTACTTC	CASSATGGRLFEQYF
TRBV2	TRBJ2-7	.	.	TGTGCCAGCAGTGAAGCGATGCAGACCTACGAGCAGTACTTC	CASSEAMQTYEQYF
TRBV28	TRBJ2-3	.	.	TGTGCCAGCAGTTTCCCCCCGGCAGGGGGCACAGATACGCAGTATTTT	CASSFPPAGGTDTQYF
TRBV15	TRBJ1-2	.	.	TGTGCCACCAGCCCCAACCTAGGAGGTAACTATGGCTACACCTTC	CATSPNLGGNYGYTF
TRBV7-2	TRBJ1-1	TRBD1	.	TGTGCCAGCAGCTCTTGGGACAGGACCGGGTCCGCTGAAGCTTTCTTT	CASSSWDRTGSAEAFF
TRBV19	TRBJ2-1	.	.	TGTGCCAGTAGTCCGGGGGTTTCTGAGCAGTTCTTC	CASSPGVSEQFF
TRBV7-2	TRBJ1-2	.	.	TGTGCCAGCAGCTTAGTCCCCCAGGGGAACTATGGCTACACCTTC	CASSLVPQGNYGYTF
TRBV3-1/TRBV3-2	TRBJ2-1	TRBD2	few	TGTGCCAGCAGCCAAAGGCCTAGCGGCTACAATGAGCAGTTCTTC	CASSQRPSGYNEQFF
TRBV21-1	TRBJ2-7	.	.	TGTGCCAGCAGCAAAGCCTCCGTTCAGTACGAGCAGTACTTC	CASSKASVQYEQYF
TRBV11-1	TRBJ2-4	TRBD1	.	TGTGCCAGCAGCCTCGGACAGGGGTCCGCCAAAAACATTCAGTACTTC	CASSLGQGSAKNIQYF
TRBV27	TRBJ2-7	TRBD1	few	TGTGCCAGCAGTTGGGAAGGGGGCCCCTACGAGCAGTACTTC	CASSWEGGPYEQYF
TRBV7-3	TRBJ2-1	TRBD2	once	TGTGCCAGCAGCGACCAGGGACTAGCGGGCGGCAATGAGCAGTTCTTC	CASSDQGLAGGNEQFF
TRBV10-3	TRBJ2-1	TRBD2	.	TGTGCCATCAGTGAAGGACTAGCGGGAGACCTCTGGAGTGAGCAGTTCTTC	CAISEGLAGDLWSEQFF
TRBV19	TRBJ1-2	.	.	TGTGCCAGTAGTATCGCCAGGGATCTTAACTATGGCTACACCTTC	CASSIARDLNYGYTF
TRBV2	TRBJ2-7	.	.	TGTGCCAGCAGGGGGGGTTTCGAGCAGTACTTC	CASRGGFEQYF
TRBV28	TRBJ2-1	TRBD2	.	TGTGCCAGCAGGACTAGCGGGAGCGACTCCTACAATGAGCAGTTCTTC	CASRTSGSDSYNEQFF
TRBV15	TRBJ1-1	.	few	TGTGCCACCAGCAGACCTTCAGGGGATATGAACACTGAAGCTTTCTTT	CATSRPSGDMNTEAFF
TRBV27	TRBJ2-7	TRBD2	many	TGTGCCAGCAGTGTCACCGGGACTAGCGGGAGTTTACGCTACTACGAGCAGTACTTC	CASSVTGTSGSLRYYEQYF
TRBV7-9	TRBJ1-4	TRBD1	.	TGTGCCAGCAGCCCCGCGGGCCAGGGGGCGCTATCGGTGGAAAAACTGTTTTTT	CASSPAGQGALSVEKLFF
TRBV12-5	TRBJ1-2	.	once	TGTGCTAGTGGTTTGGCACATCGGGGGGGCCACCTTTCGGGCTACACCTTC	CASGLAHRGGHLSGYTF